Following are 10 T cell receptor beta chains from one sample sequenced in a study of read filtering for tumor transcriptome and immune sequencing. This library used around 400 ng RNA and molecular barcoded adaptors spanning alpha/delta and beta/gamma chains. From the reads, TCRdb called clonotypes with MiXCR, one entry per CDR3 protein. Among approximately 40,000 distinct CDR3 sequences listed, approximately 15% were seen once. The sequenced sample consisted of a population of CD138-negative cells sorted from bone marrow. Receptors originate from a donor at least 40 years old with multiple myeloma.

At least ten counts were recorded for this clonotype. J is TRBJ2-1 and V is TRBV29-1; tentative D call: TRBD1 (6 bases). V was pared by 4 bases and J by 9 bases, with 10 bases between. The CDR3 consists of 11 residues. Per germline, CDR1 SQVTM and CDR2 ANQGSEA. The CDR3 reads CSVGRGGEQFF. The CDR3 DNA follows: TGCAGCGTTGGTCGAGGGGGTGAGCAGTTCTTC.

This clonotype was seen ten or more times. This sequence joins TRBV7-2 and TRBJ2-7; a weak D match, TRBD2 (5 bases). The CDR3 is made up of 15 amino acids. Trimming removed 3 bases at V and 1 base at J, with 13 bases between. Germline V gene data show CDR1 as SGHTA and CDR2 as FQGNSA. The chain's CDR3 is CASSFSDGVSYEQYF. CDR3 DNA: TGTGCCAGCAGCTTCAGTGACGGGGTTTCCTACGAGCAGTACTTC.

This clonotype came up a few times. Given a much more abundant clone one base away, this may be a read error. The chain uses TRBV29-1 and TRBJ2-2; TRBD1 or TRBD2 may be the D gene (5 bases each). From germline, CDR1 is SQVTM and CDR2 ANQGSEA. V was trimmed by 4 bases and J by 5 bases, leaving 14 bases between them. This CDR3 has 14 amino acids. Written as DNA, the CDR3 is TGCAGCGTTGGGGCCTCTTGGGGGACCGGGGAGCTGTTTTTT. Its protein product is CSVGASWGTGELFF.

Many counts were recorded for this clonotype. The genes are TRBV5-4 and TRBJ2-5, with D perhaps TRBD2 (5 bases). Deletions cut 4 bases from V and 0 bases from J, with 13 bases between. CDR3 size: 15 residues. The germline V gene encodes CDR1 SGHNT and CDR2 YYREEE (reference sequence). The CDR3 region has the DNA TGTGCCAGCAGCCCGGTTCCGCGGGACCAAGAGACCCAGTACTTC. This translates into CASSPVPRDQETQYF.

This clonotype has ten or more counts. The V gene is TRBV6-2 or TRBV6-3, the J gene TRBJ2-4; 9 bases are a match to TRBD1. Germline lookup yields CDR1 MNHEY and CDR2 SVGEGT. This CDR3 contains 13 residues. J was trimmed by 7 bases and V by 5 bases; bases with no gene match: 3. The CDR3 loop is CASSPGQGNIQYF. CDR3 bases: TGTGCCAGCAGTCCGGGACAGGGTAACATTCAGTACTTC.

This clonotype has a count of ten or more. V and J are TRBV20-1 and TRBJ2-7; 12 nucleotides align to TRBD2. Germline CDR1 DFQATT, CDR2 SNEGSKA (reference sequence). V dropped 4 bases and J dropped 3; count of bases not matched to a gene: 7. CDR3 length: 15 residues. This chain's CDR3 is CSATEWTSGIYEQYF. Here the CDR3 DNA reads TGCAGTGCTACCGAGTGGACTAGCGGGATCTACGAGCAGTACTTC.

This clonotype has ten or more counts. This chain links TRBV3-1 with TRBJ2-1; D is uncertain. The CDR3 covers 14 residues. V gave up 2 bases and J gave up 2 bases, with 7 bases separating them. Germline V gene data show CDR1 as LGHDT and CDR2 as YNNKEL (reference sequence). CDR3 bases: TGTGCCAGCAGCCAATCTTTGCCCTACAATGAGCAGTTCTTC. It encodes CASSQSLPYNEQFF.

This clonotype occurred many times. The V and J genes are TRBV6-5 and TRBJ2-1; 7 bases align to TRBD2. Unmatched junction bases numbered 19, after V lost 8 bases and J lost 0 bases. This CDR3 has 19 residues. Germline CDR1 and CDR2: MNHEY and SVGAGI. The DNA of the CDR3 is TGTGCCAGCTTTTCGACCGCCCTGGGGGGGGTAAGCTCCTACAATGAGCAGTTCTTC. Translating gives CASFSTALGGVSSYNEQFF.

J is TRBJ2-7 and V is TRBV6-5; 10 nucleotides align to TRBD2. CDR3 length: 18 amino acids. Germline loops: CDR1 MNHEY, CDR2 SVGAGI. Losses at the gene ends were 0 bases for V and 1 base for J; bases not matched to a gene: 9. CDR3 in DNA: TGTGCCAGCAGTTACTCGGGAGCGGGAGGGCCAATATCCTACGAGCAGTACTTC. This sequence encodes CASSYSGAGGPISYEQYF.

This clonotype was observed many times. V gene TRBV12-3 or TRBV12-4 combines with J gene TRBJ2-1; 8 positions agree with TRBD2. V lost 10 bases to trimming and J lost 7 bases; unmatched junction nucleotides: 9. There are 13 residues in the CDR3. In DNA, the CDR3 is TGTGCCACCCAACGGGGGGGAAGGAATGAGCAGTTCTTC. Its translation is CATQRGGRNEQFF.